The 17 T cell receptor beta chains given below trace back to one sample, sequenced in a study of T cell responses to AZD1222 COVID-19 vaccine. Profiling relied on immunoSEQ multiplex PCR, and the TCRdb table lists in-frame clones only, not all of them. The table has around 180,000 clones, 75% to 90% seen once. The sequencing here drew on peripheral blood, taken on day 0 of AZD1222 vaccination. The receptors stem from an adult in good health.

This clone was recorded once. The J gene is TRBJ2-7, the V gene TRBV5-1, with D possibly TRBD1 on 5 matching bases. The V end was cut by 5 bases, the J end by 1 base, with 13 bases between. Germline V CDR1 and CDR2: SGHRS, YFSETQ. The CDR3 has 14 residues. The CDR3 nucleotides read TGCGCCAGCAGAAAGACAGAGAGTTCCTACGAGCAGTACTTC. It yields the protein CASRKTESSYEQYF. The variable domain in full, with the rest retrieved from reference TRBV5-1 and TRBJ2-7, is KAGVTQTPRYLIKTRGQQVTLSCSPISGHRSVSWYQQTPGQGLQFLFEYFSETQRNKGNFPGRFSGRQFSNSRSEMNVSTLELGDSALYLCASRKTESSYEQYFGPGTRLTVT.

The chain carries TRBV2 and TRBJ1-2; D call uncertain. The germline V gene encodes CDR1 SNHLY and CDR2 FYNNEI. With 4 bases removed from V and 0 bases from J, the gap between germline ends came to 9 bases. The length of the CDR3 is 14 residues. Written as DNA, the CDR3 is TGTGCCAGCAGTGCCGCAATAGCTAACTATGGCTACACCTTC. Its protein is CASSAAIANYGYTF. Variable domain in full (rest from reference TRBV2 and TRBJ1-2): EPEVTQTPSHQVTQMGQEVILRCVPISNHLYFYWYRQILGQKVEFLVSFYNNEISEKSEIFDDQFSVERPDGSNFTLKIRSTKLEDSAMYFCASSAAIANYGYTFGSGTRLTVV.

The chain employs TRBV9 and TRBJ1-4; no clear D. Trimming took 5 bases from V and 3 from J, leaving 8 bases between them. The CDR3 has 13 amino acids. CDR1 and CDR2 from the germline V gene are SGDLS and YYNGEE. CDR3 amino acids: CASSRASNEKLFF. The CDR3 nucleotides read TGTGCCAGCAGTAGGGCATCTAATGAAAAACTGTTTTTT.

This chain joins TRBV6-5 and TRBJ2-3; TRBD1 might be the D (5 bases). This CDR3 is built from 12 residues. CDR1 is MNHEY, CDR2 SVGAGI, per germline. The V and J ends lost 7 bases and 4 bases respectively, with 9 bases between them. The CDR3 protein is CASTTGADTQYF. The DNA for the CDR3 is TGTGCCAGCACTACAGGCGCAGATACGCAGTATTTT.

CDR3 sequence: CASSLGGDTDTQYF. CDR3 bases: TGTGCCAGCAGCTTAGGGGGGGACACAGATACGCAGTATTTT. V usage is TRBV7-9 and J usage is TRBJ2-3; a possible D gene is TRBD2 (6 bases). Germline V gene sequence: CDR1 SEHNR, CDR2 FQNEAQ (reference sequence). The CDR3 sequence is 14 residues long. Trimming took off 1 base at V and 2 bases at J, with 7 bases between the two ends.

This rearrangement joins TRBV5-4 to TRBJ1-3; TRBD1 is a possible D gene (5 bases). CDR3 length: 13 residues. Germline V gene data show CDR1 as SGHNT and CDR2 as YYREEE (reference sequence). With 10 bases removed from V and 4 bases from J, the gap between germline ends came to 15 bases. The CDR3 sequence: CACGGGSGNTIYF. Written as DNA, the CDR3 is TGTGCCTGCGGTGGGGGTTCAGGAAACACCATATATTTT.

The V and J genes are TRBV12-2 and TRBJ1-3; TRBD1, the table's D call, lacks a check against the DNA. TRBV12-2 is termed a pseudogene. The CDR3 runs to 16 residues. CDR3 sequence (DNA): TGTGCAAGTCGCTTAGCGCAGGGGTACTCTGGAAACACCATATATTTT. This codes for CASRLAQGYSGNTIYF.

This chain links TRBV9 with TRBJ2-3; a weak D match, TRBD2 (5 bases). This CDR3 has 14 amino acids. The V and J ends lost 0 bases and 4 bases respectively, with 9 bases between them. CDR1 and CDR2 from the germline V gene are SGDLS and YYNGEE. The CDR3 sequence: CASSVAAGPDTQYF. In nucleotides, the CDR3 is TGTGCCAGCAGCGTAGCCGCGGGTCCAGATACGCAGTATTTT. Combining the CDR3 with reference TRBV9 and TRBJ2-3 gives the whole variable domain DSGVTQTPKHLITATGQRVTLRCSPRSGDLSVYWYQQSLDQGLQFLIQYYNGEERAKGNILERFSAQQFPDLHSELNLSSLELGDSALYFCASSVAAGPDTQYFGPGTRLTVL.

The sample holds one count of this clone. The rearrangement uses TRBV4-1 and TRBJ2-3, with unresolved D. CDR3 length: 14 residues. V was shortened by 1 base and J by 2 bases, with 7 bases between the two germline ends. Germline CDR1 MGHRA, CDR2 YSYEKL. CDR3 sequence: CASSQGTLTDTQYF. CDR3 nucleotide sequence: TGCGCCAGCAGCCAAGGTACCCTCACAGATACGCAGTATTTT.

The genes are TRBV3-1 (or the pseudogene TRBV3-2) and TRBJ2-1; tentative D call: TRBD1 (6 bases). Germline V gene data show CDR1 as LGHDT and CDR2 as YNNKEL (reference sequence). The CDR3 is 17 amino acids. V was shortened by 4 bases and J by 6 bases, with 22 bases between the two germline ends. CDR3 nucleotide sequence: TGTGCCAGCAGCCCGAGGTACAGGGCCTCACGGTCCAATGAGCAGTTCTTC. Protein: CASSPRYRASRSNEQFF.

The chain combines TRBV15 with TRBJ2-5, with 9 bases fitting TRBD1. This CDR3 comprises 15 residues. Per the germline V gene, CDR1 is LNHNV and CDR2 is YYDKDF (reference sequence). J was trimmed by 5 bases and V by 3 bases; bases with no gene match: 7. The CDR3 bases are TGTGCCACCAGCAGGCGATGGACAGGGGACGAGACCCAGTACTTC. Protein product: CATSRRWTGDETQYF. The variable domain in full, with the rest retrieved from reference TRBV15 and TRBJ2-5, is DAMVIQNPRYQVTQFGKPVTLSCSQTLNHNVMYWYQQKSSQAPKLLFHYYDKDFNNEADTPDNFQSRRPNTSFCFLDIRSPGLGDTAMYLCATSRRWTGDETQYFGPGTRLLVL.

This chain links TRBV19 with TRBJ2-7; no clear D gene. The CDR3 loop spans 11 amino acids. Trimming left V 4 bases short and J 6 bases short, with 7 bases between. CDR1 is LNHDA and CDR2 is SQIVND in the germline V gene (reference sequence). In nucleotides, the CDR3 is TGTGCCAGTAGTACCGTTTCCGAGCAGTACTTC. Translation: CASSTVSEQYF.

The rearrangement uses TRBV6-5 and TRBJ1-6; D might be TRBD1 (5 bases). This CDR3 has 16 residues. With 2 bases removed from V and 8 bases from J, the gap between germline ends came to 16 bases. The germline gives CDR1 MNHEY, CDR2 SVGAGI. For the CDR3, the DNA is TGTGCCAGCAGTTACGGGAGGGGAAAGACGGATTCACCCCTCCACTTT. Translation: CASSYGRGKTDSPLHF.

The V call is TRBV5-1, the J call TRBJ1-1; possibly TRBD1 for D (5 bases). The CDR3 consists of 15 residues. V was shortened by 0 bases and J by 0 bases, with 9 bases between the two germline ends. Germline V lookup: CDR1 SGHRS, CDR2 YFSETQ. CDR3 sequence: CASSLGSGLNTEAFF. The CDR3 DNA reads TGCGCCAGCAGCTTGGGGTCAGGGTTGAACACTGAAGCTTTCTTT.

V usage is TRBV5-5 and J usage is TRBJ1-5; 8 nucleotides agree with TRBD1. Germline values: CDR1 SGHKS, CDR2 YYEKEE (reference sequence). V gave up 3 bases and J gave up 9 bases; unmatched junction bases: 11. The CDR3 runs to 15 residues. This CDR3 is CASSWQTGAQGPQHF. The CDR3 nucleotides read TGTGCCAGCAGCTGGCAGACAGGGGCCCAGGGGCCCCAGCATTTT.

The CDR3 DNA follows: TGCGCCAGCAGCCAAGACGGTGGACAGATCTATGGCTACACCTTC. It yields the protein CASSQDGGQIYGYTF. The chain has TRBV4-3 and TRBJ1-2, with D maybe TRBD1 (6 bases). CDR1 is LGHNA, CDR2 YSLEER, per germline. V was cut by 0 bases and J by 4 bases, with 12 bases left in between. The CDR3 runs to 15 residues.

This clone came up once. The V gene is TRBV19, the J gene TRBJ2-1, with 7 bases matching TRBD2. J was trimmed by 7 bases and V by 3 bases; bases with no gene match: 0. Germline CDR1 is LNHDA and CDR2 is SQIVND (reference sequence). CDR3 length equals 12 residues. DNA of the CDR3: TGTGCCAGTAGTATCGGGGGGAATGAGCAGTTCTTC. It translates to CASSIGGNEQFF.